The T cell receptor beta chain under discussion was sequenced for a study of T-cell reconstitution after alpha-beta-depleted transplantation in children (dated by TCRdb to 2016 to 2017). Turning to the overall study: T-cell immune reconstitution after TCRalphabeta/CD19-depleted allogeneic hematopoietic cell transplantation in children was quantitatively tracked in the study by means of TCR repertoire profiling.

At least ten counts were recorded for this clonotype. This receptor's antigen is unknown. No quality values exist for individual bases; no much larger clone is one base distant. CDR1 and CDR2, per the germline V gene, are LGHNA and YNFKEQ. The cysteine opens and the phenylalanine closes a CDR3 of 16 amino acids. Here the CDR3 DNA is all that survives: 48 bases in frame from base 1. Trimming removed 1 base from V and 2 bases from J, leaving 13 bases between the germline ends. Study-wide conclusions, independent of this receptor: The apparently early alphabetaT-cell count recovery about two months after transplant was reportedly dependent on only several hundred rapidly expanded clones derived from non-depleted graft cells. In some patients, the high TCRbeta diversity seen at day 60 was put down to recipient T cells and intrathymic progenitors that had survived conditioning. Over the following months the frequencies of hyperexpanded clones went down, and after one year T-cell counts and TCRbeta diversity were mostly credited to newly produced T cells.

Libraries were prepared through PCR. Sequencing took place on an Illumina HiSeq 2500. To normalize quantification of the TCRbeta repertoire, the TCR libraries were built with molecular barcoding that relied on unique molecular identifiers. The raw public data were reprocessed by TCRdb itself: fastp quality trimming at Q25, MiXCR clonotype calling, in-frame beta chains only. Entries that share a CDR3 protein sequence are merged under the most common genes and DNA. The sample includes about 600,000 distinct CDR3 sequences, with roughly 23% observed a single time. Of the sample, around an eighth falls within the top ten clones. This specimen's treatment or condition label, interpreted: allogeneic hematopoietic cell transplantation with graft depleted of TCRalphabeta T cells and CD19 B cells. TCRalphabeta/CD19-depleted allogeneic hematopoietic cell grafts were given to the transplant recipients, all of whom were children.

The receptor was derived from a boy under two years old who had a stem cell transplant for acute myeloid leukemia, so the T cells may come from the graft donor. The chain is made from TRBV4-2 and TRBJ2-3; TRBD1 is possibly the D segment (5 matching bases). The input for sequencing was PBMCs, mostly from graft donor cells, taken 360 days after TCRalphabeta/CD19-depleted stem cell transplant. The CDR3 here reads CASSQVVPGNTDTQYF. The DNA is as follows: TGTGCCAGCAGCCAAGTAGTGCCAGGGAACACAGATACGCAGTATTTT.